The 15 T cell receptor beta chains in this list originate from one sample, sequenced in a study of Ad26.COV2.S vaccination and SARS-CoV-2 variants. Profiled with immunoSEQ multiplex PCR; TCRdb holds only in-frame clones, not every one. The sample records 300,000 to 400,000 clones, 92% being singletons. The input for sequencing was peripheral blood, taken after recovery from COVID-19. Source of these receptors: a human donor who had recovered from COVID-19.

The rearrangement joins TRBV6-6 to TRBJ2-2; weak D call: TRBD2 (6 bases). V was clipped by 5 bases and J by 6 bases, with 16 bases between them. Germline CDR1 reads MNHNY; CDR2 reads SVGAGI (reference sequence). This CDR3 is built from 15 residues. Written as DNA, the CDR3 is TGTGCCAGCAGTCCCCGGGAGAATAGGGCCGGGGAGCTGTTTTTT. This sequence encodes CASSPRENRAGELFF.

The chain is built from TRBV25-1 and TRBJ2-1; D unresolved. Looked up from germline, CDR1 is MGHDK and CDR2 is SYGVNS. V lost 4 bases to trimming and J lost 2 bases, with 9 bases between them. The CDR3 is 14 residues long. CDR3 nucleotide sequence: TGTGCCAGCAGTGGTCGGCCGGCCTACAATGAGCAGTTCTTC. Translation gives CASSGRPAYNEQFF.

This chain joins TRBV20-1 and TRBJ2-5, with TRBD2 identical over 10 bases. The germline V gene encodes CDR1 DFQATT and CDR2 SNEGSKA (reference sequence). The length of the CDR3 is 15 residues. With V trimmed by 3 bases and J by 2 bases, 6 bases remained unmatched. CDR3 sequence (DNA): TGCAGTGCTAGTGGGCTAGCGGGGGTTCAAGAGACCCAGTACTTC. Amino acids: CSASGLAGVQETQYF.

This sequence joins TRBV11-2 and TRBJ2-7; D is possibly TRBD1 (5 bases). The CDR3 length is 15 residues. The germline CDR1 and CDR2 sequences are SGHAT and FQNNGV. V lost 3 bases and J lost 2, with 14 bases in between. The CDR3 spells CASSLGPAGPYEQYF. For the CDR3, the DNA is TGTGCCAGCAGCTTGGGCCCAGCAGGGCCCTACGAGCAGTACTTC.

The chain joins TRBV19 to TRBJ1-4; D is possibly TRBD1 (5 bases). In germline, CDR1 is LNHDA, CDR2 SQIVND (reference sequence). The length of the CDR3 is 15 residues. With 3 bases removed from V and 2 bases from J, the gap between germline ends came to 10 bases. Here the CDR3 DNA reads TGTGCCAGTAGTATCGGGGGAGAGACTAATGAAAAACTGTTTTTT. This translates into CASSIGGETNEKLFF. The entire variable domain, with the rest obtained from reference TRBV19 and TRBJ1-4, is as follows: DGGITQSPKYLFRKEGQNVTLSCEQNLNHDAMYWYRQDPGQGLRLIYYSQIVNDFQKGDIAEGYSVSREKKESFPLTVTSAQKNPTAFYLCASSIGGETNEKLFFGSGTQLSVL.

The chain carries TRBV11-2 and TRBJ2-5, with 8 bases lining up with TRBD2. Unmatched junction bases numbered 7, after V lost 0 bases and J lost 7 bases. Germline V gene sequence: CDR1 SGHAT, CDR2 FQNNGV. The CDR3 consists of 15 residues. The CDR3 protein is CASSLEASGYGTQYF. The CDR3 nucleotides are TGTGCCAGCAGCTTAGAGGCTAGCGGGTATGGGACCCAGTACTTC. Looking up the rest from reference TRBV11-2 and TRBJ2-5 gives the full variable domain: EAGVAQSPRYKIIEKRQSVAFWCNPISGHATLYWYQQILGQGPKLLIQFQNNGVVDDSQLPKDRFSAERLKGVDSTLKIQPAKLEDSAVYLCASSLEASGYGTQYFGPGTRLLVL.

This chain links TRBV5-6 with TRBJ1-4, with unresolved D. The ends were cut back, 2 bases at V and 3 bases at J, with 11 bases in the middle. CDR1 is SGHDT and CDR2 is YYEEEE in the germline V gene. CDR3 size: 15 residues. The DNA of the CDR3 is TGTGCCAGCAGCTTTTCGCTCCAGTCTAATGAAAAACTGTTTTTT. It translates to CASSFSLQSNEKLFF.

V gene TRBV6-5 combines with J gene TRBJ2-7; unclear D gene. Per the germline V gene, CDR1 is MNHEY and CDR2 is SVGAGI. The CDR3 is 14 amino acids. Trimming removed 7 bases from V and 0 bases from J, with 13 bases in between. As DNA, the CDR3 is TGTGCCAGCATTCCGGGTCAAAGCTCCTACGAGCAGTACTTC. Translating it yields CASIPGQSSYEQYF.

The genes are TRBV2 and TRBJ1-4; no clear D. The CDR3 is made up of 15 amino acids. V shed 4 bases and J shed 8 bases, with 17 bases lying between them. Looked up from germline, CDR1 is SNHLY and CDR2 is FYNNEI. CDR3 amino acids: CASSGFSPLTEKLFF. The CDR3 bases are TGTGCCAGCAGTGGTTTCAGTCCCTTAACAGAAAAACTGTTTTTT.

This chain links TRBV2 with TRBJ1-1, with 8 nucleotides matching TRBD1. CDR1 SNHLY and CDR2 FYNNEI come from the germline V gene. The CDR3 loop spans 13 amino acids. Trimming removed 8 bases from V and 3 bases from J; junction bases left unmatched: 5. CDR3 protein: CASGQGRDTEAFF. The CDR3 DNA reads TGTGCCAGCGGACAGGGACGGGACACTGAAGCTTTCTTT.

The CDR3, as DNA: TGTGCCAGCAGTGATCGACTAGCGGGGTGGTATTTT. This sequence encodes CASSDRLAGWYF. V and J are TRBV6-1 and TRBJ2-3; 11 bases fit TRBD2. The CDR3 sequence is 12 residues long. V was clipped by 3 bases and J by 14 bases; unmatched bases: 4. Germline values: CDR1 MNHNS, CDR2 SASEGT.

For this clone: This sample includes further DNA sequences coding for the same CDR3. V gene TRBV2 combines with J gene TRBJ1-3, with TRBD1 as a possible D gene (5 bases). Trimming removed 7 bases at V and 4 bases at J, with 20 bases between. The CDR3 is made up of 16 amino acids. Per germline, CDR1 SNHLY and CDR2 FYNNEI. DNA of the CDR3: TGTGCCAGCATACAGGACCCACGGGGGTCCGGAAACACCATATATTTT. Translated, it gives CASIQDPRGSGNTIYF.

The chain recombines TRBV5-1 with TRBJ1-4; maybe TRBD1 (5 bases). Germline V CDR1 and CDR2: SGHRS, YFSETQ. The CDR3 loop spans 14 amino acids. Trimming removed 3 bases from V and 3 bases from J, with 9 bases in between. The CDR3 DNA reads as TGCGCCAGCAGCTCCCTAGGGGCTAATGAAAAACTGTTTTTT. Protein sequence: CASSSLGANEKLFF.

The chain employs TRBV7-8 and TRBJ2-1, with D possibly TRBD2 on 5 matching bases. This CDR3 contains 14 residues. Germline-derived CDR1 and CDR2 are SGHVS and FQNEAQ. V shed 2 bases and J shed 9 bases, with 14 bases lying between them. The CDR3 DNA follows: TGTGCCAGCAGCTTATTCGAGGGCCGGAGTGAGCAGTTCTTC. Amino acid sequence: CASSLFEGRSEQFF.

The chain combines TRBV2 with TRBJ2-5, with 10 nucleotides matching TRBD2. The junction had 6 bases not matched to a gene; V was cut back by 6 bases and J by 2 bases. CDR3 length equals 15 residues. Germline assignment: CDR1 SNHLY and CDR2 FYNNEI. The CDR3, as DNA: TGTGCCAGCAGGTTAGCGGGGGGTCCACAAGAGACCCAGTACTTC. It specifies CASRLAGGPQETQYF.